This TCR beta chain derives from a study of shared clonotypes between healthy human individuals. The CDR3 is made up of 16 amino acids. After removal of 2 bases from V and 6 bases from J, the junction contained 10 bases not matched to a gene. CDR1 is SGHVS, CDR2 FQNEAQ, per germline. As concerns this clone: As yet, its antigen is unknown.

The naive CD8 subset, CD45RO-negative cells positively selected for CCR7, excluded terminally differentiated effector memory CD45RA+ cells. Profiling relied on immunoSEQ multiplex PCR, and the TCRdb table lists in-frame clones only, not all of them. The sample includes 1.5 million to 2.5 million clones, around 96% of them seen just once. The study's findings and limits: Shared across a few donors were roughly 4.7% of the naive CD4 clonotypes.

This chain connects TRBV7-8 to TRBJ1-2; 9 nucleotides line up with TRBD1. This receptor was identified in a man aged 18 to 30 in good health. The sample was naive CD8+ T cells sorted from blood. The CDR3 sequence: CASSLWGQGGSHGYTF. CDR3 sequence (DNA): TGTGCCAGCAGCTTATGGGGACAGGGAGGATCTCATGGCTACACCTTC.